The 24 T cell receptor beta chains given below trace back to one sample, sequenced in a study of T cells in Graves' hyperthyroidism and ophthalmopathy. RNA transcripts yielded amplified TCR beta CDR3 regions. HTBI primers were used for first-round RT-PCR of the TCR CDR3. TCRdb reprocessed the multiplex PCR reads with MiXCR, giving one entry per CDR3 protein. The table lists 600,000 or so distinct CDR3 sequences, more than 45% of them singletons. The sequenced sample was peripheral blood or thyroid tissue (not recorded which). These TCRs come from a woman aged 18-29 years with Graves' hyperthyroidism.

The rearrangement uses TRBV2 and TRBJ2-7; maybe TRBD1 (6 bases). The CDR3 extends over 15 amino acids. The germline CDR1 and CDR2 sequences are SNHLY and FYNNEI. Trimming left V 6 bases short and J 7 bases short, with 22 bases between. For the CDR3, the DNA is TGTGCCAGCAGCCACAGGGACACTGCCCTTCGAGAGCAGTACTTC. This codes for CASSHRDTALREQYF.

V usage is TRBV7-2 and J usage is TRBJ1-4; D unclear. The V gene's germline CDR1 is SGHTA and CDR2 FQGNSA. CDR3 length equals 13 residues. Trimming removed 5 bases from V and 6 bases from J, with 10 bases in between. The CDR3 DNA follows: TGTGCCAGCAGCCGCTGGACTGATGAAAAACTGTTTTTT. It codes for CASSRWTDEKLFF.

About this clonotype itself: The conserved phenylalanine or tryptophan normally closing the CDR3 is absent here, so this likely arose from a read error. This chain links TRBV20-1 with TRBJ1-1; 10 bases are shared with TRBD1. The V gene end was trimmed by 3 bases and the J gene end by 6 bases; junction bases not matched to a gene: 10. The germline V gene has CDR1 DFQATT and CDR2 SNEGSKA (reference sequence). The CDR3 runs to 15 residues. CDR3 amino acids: CSASATGQGRSEAFL. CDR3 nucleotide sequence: TGCAGTGCTAGCGCGACGGGACAGGGGAGGTCTGAAGCTTTCCTT.

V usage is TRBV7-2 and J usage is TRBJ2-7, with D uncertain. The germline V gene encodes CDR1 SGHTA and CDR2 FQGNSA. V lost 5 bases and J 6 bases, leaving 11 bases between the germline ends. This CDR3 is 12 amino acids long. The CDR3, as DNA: TGTGCCAGCAGCCAGACACGGCCCGAGCAGTACTTC. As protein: CASSQTRPEQYF.

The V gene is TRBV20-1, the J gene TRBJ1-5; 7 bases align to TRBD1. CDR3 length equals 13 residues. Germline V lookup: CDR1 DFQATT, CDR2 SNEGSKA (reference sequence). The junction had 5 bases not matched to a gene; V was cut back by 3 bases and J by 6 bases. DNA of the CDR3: TGCAGTGCTAGCGAGGGGGCCGGTCAGCCCCAGCATTTT. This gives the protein CSASEGAGQPQHF.

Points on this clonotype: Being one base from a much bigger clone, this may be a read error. Here the CDR3 reads CASIVGGQPQHF. DNA for the CDR3: TGTGCCAGCATCGTCGGGGGTCAGCCCCAGCATTTT. This chain links TRBV2 with TRBJ1-5; tentative D call: TRBD1 (5 bases). Trimming pared 7 bases from V and 6 bases from J, leaving 10 bases between. The CDR3 extends over 12 amino acids. CDR1 and CDR2 (germline): SNHLY, FYNNEI.

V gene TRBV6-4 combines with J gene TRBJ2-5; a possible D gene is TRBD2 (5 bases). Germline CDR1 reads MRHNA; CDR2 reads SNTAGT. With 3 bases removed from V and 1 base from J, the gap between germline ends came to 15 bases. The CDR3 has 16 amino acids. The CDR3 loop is CASSDRRLCPQETQYF. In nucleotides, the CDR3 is TGTGCCAGCAGTGATCGGCGACTATGTCCCCAAGAGACCCAGTACTTC.

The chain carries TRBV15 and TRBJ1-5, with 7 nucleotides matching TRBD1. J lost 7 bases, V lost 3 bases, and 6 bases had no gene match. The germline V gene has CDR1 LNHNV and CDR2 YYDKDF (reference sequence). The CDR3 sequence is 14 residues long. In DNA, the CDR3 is TGTGCCACCAGCAGTGACCGACAGGGACAGCCCCAGCATTTT. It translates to CATSSDRQGQPQHF.

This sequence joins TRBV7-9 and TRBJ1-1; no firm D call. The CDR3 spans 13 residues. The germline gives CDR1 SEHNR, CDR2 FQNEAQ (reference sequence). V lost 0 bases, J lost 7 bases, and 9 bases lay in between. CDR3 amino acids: CASSLATGDEAFF. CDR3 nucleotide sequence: TGTGCCAGCAGCTTAGCGACCGGGGATGAAGCTTTCTTT. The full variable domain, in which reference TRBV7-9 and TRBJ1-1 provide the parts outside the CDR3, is DTGVSQNPRHKITKRGQNVTFRCDPISEHNRLYWYRQTLGQGPEFLTYFQNEAQLEKSRLLSDRFSAERPKGSFSTLEIQRTEQGDSAMYLCASSLATGDEAFFGQGTRLTVV.

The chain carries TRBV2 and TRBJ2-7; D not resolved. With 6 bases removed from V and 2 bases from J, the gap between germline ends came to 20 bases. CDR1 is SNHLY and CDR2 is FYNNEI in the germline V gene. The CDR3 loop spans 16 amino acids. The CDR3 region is CASSLVADPSTYEQYF. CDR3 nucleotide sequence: TGTGCCAGCAGCTTAGTGGCAGACCCCTCGACCTACGAGCAGTACTTC.

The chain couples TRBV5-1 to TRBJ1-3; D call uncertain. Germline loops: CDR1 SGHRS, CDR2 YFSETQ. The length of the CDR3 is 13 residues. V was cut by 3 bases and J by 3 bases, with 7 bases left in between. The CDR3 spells CASSSWDGNTIYF. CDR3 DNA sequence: TGCGCCAGCAGCTCTTGGGATGGAAACACCATATATTTT.

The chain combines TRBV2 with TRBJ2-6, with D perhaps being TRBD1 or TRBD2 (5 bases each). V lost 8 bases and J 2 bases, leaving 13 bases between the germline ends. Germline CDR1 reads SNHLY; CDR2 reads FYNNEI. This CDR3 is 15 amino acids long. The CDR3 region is CASSKGPAGANVLTF. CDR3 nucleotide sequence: TGTGCCAGCTCGAAGGGACCGGCTGGGGCCAACGTCCTGACTTTC.

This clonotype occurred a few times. The CDR3 protein is CASSRTANSPLHF. The CDR3 DNA reads TGTGCCAGCAGCAGGACAGCCAATTCACCCCTCCACTTT. The chain couples TRBV6-4 to TRBJ1-6, with D maybe TRBD1 (6 bases). This CDR3 contains 13 residues. The germline gives CDR1 MRHNA, CDR2 SNTAGT. V lost 6 bases and J 7 bases, leaving 10 bases between the germline ends.

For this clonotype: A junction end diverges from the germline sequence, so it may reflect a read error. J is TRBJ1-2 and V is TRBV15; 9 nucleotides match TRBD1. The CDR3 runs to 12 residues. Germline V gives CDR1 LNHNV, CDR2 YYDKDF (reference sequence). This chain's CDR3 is CATSSRDRAAYF. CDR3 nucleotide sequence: TGTGCCACCAGCTCCCGGGACAGGGCGGCGTACTTC.

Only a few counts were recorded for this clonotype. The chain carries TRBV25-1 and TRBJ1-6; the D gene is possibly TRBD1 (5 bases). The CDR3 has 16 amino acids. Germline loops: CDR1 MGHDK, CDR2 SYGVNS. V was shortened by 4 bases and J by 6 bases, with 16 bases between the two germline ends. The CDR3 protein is CASSALDSEPNSPLHF. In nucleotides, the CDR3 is TGTGCCAGCAGTGCCTTAGACAGCGAGCCTAATTCACCCCTCCACTTT.

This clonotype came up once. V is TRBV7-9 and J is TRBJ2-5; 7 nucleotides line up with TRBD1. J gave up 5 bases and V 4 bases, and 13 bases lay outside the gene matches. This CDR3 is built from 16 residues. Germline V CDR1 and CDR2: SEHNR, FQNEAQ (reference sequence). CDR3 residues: CASSSGTGQVVETQYF. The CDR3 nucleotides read TGTGCCAGCAGCTCTGGAACAGGACAGGTGGTCGAGACCCAGTACTTC. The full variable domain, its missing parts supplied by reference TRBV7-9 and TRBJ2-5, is DTGVSQNPRHKITKRGQNVTFRCDPISEHNRLYWYRQTLGQGPEFLTYFQNEAQLEKSRLLSDRFSAERPKGSFSTLEIQRTEQGDSAMYLCASSSGTGQVVETQYFGPGTRLLVL.

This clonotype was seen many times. The CDR3 region is CSVGDFGNGYTF. The CDR3 DNA sequence: TGCAGCGTTGGGGATTTTGGTAACGGCTACACCTTC. This chain uses TRBV29-1 with TRBJ1-2; D is undetermined. V lost 4 bases, J lost 8 bases, and 14 bases lay in between. CDR1 is SQVTM, CDR2 ANQGSEA, per germline. This CDR3 is 12 amino acids long.

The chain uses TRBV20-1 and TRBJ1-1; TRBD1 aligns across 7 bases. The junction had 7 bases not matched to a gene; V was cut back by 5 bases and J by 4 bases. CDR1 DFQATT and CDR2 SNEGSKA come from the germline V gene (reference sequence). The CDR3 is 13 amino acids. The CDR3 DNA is TGCAGTGCTTCCCGCTCAGGGGGCACTGAAGCTTTCTTT. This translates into CSASRSGGTEAFF.

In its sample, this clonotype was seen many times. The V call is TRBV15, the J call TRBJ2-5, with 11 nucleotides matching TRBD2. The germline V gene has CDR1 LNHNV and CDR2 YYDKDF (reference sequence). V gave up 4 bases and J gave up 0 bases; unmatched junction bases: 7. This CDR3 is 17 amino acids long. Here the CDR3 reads CATSTPRGLADQETQYF. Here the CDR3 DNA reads TGTGCCACCAGCACCCCGCGGGGACTAGCGGACCAAGAGACCCAGTACTTC.

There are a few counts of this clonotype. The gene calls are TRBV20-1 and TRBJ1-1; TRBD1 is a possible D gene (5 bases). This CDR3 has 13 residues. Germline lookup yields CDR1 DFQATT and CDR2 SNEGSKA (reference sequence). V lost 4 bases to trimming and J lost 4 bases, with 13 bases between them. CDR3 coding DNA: TGCAGTGCTACCGAGGGGCCGGGCACTGAAGCTTTCTTT. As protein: CSATEGPGTEAFF.

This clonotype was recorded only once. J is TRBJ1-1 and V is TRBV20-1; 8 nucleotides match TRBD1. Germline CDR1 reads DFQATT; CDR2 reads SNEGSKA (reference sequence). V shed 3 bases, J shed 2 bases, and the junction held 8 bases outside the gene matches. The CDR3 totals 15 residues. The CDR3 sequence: CSASSGTGSNTEAFF. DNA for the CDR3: TGCAGTGCTAGTTCAGGGACAGGCTCTAACACTGAAGCTTTCTTT.

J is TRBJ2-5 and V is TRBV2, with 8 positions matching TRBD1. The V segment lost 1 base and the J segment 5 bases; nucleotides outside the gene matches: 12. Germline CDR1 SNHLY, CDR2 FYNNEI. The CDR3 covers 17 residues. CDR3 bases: TGTGCCAGCAGTGAAGTGGGGCGACAGGGGCTTCATGAGACCCAGTACTTC. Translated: CASSEVGRQGLHETQYF.

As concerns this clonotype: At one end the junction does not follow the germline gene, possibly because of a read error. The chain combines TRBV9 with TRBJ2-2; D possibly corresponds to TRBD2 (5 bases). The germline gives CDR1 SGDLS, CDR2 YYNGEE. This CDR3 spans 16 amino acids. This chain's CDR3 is CASSVASRSNTGELSW. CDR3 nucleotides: TGTGCCAGCAGCGTAGCCTCGCGGTCGAACACCGGGGAGCTGTCTTGG.

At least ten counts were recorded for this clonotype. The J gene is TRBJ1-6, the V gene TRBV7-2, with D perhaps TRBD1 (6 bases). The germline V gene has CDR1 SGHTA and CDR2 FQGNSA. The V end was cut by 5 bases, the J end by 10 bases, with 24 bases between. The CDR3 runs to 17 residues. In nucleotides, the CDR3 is TGTGCCAGCAGCCGAGCCTGGGGTGGCAGGGGAGGGTCACCCCTCCACTTT. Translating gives CASSRAWGGRGGSPLHF.